Sequencing of this TCR beta chain was carried out in a study of Ad26.COV2.S vaccination and SARS-CoV-2 variants. With 4 bases removed from V and 4 bases from J, the gap between germline ends came to 9 bases. The CDR3 covers 14 residues. The germline CDR1 and CDR2 sequences are SGHDT and YYEEEE. Whole-study findings and limits: People who got the vaccine had more spike-specific TCR breadth than people who got placebo. It was reported that spike-specific CD8+ and CD4+ T cell responses were substantially broad after vaccination.

Treatment of the sample: roughly 20 received Ad26.COV2.S at low or high dose, single or two shots; about 5 received placebo; per-sample allocation not given. Specimens were obtained on day 63 following the first vaccine or placebo injection. Measured with immunoSEQ multiplex PCR; TCRdb has only the in-frame clones, and not every one. The sample has 300,000 to 400,000 clones, just under 85% seen once. This clone appeared a few times. What it binds is unknown. The sequenced sample was peripheral blood, obtained in a trial of Ad26.COV2.S vaccine versus placebo. The rearrangement joins TRBV5-6 to TRBJ1-6, with TRBD1 as a possible D gene (5 bases). The receptor's source is a person aged 18-60 years who received the Ad26.COV2.S COVID-19 vaccine or a placebo. The CDR3 spells CASSPWTYNSPLHF. CDR3 in DNA: TGTGCCAGCAGCCCCTGGACATATAATTCACCCCTCCACTTT. Full variable domain (missing parts from reference TRBV5-6 and TRBJ1-6): DAGVTQSPTHLIKTRGQQVTLRCSPKSGHDTVSWYQQALGQGPQFIFQYYEEEERQRGNFPDRFSGHQFPNYSSELNVNALLLGDSALYLCASSPWTYNSPLHFGNGTRLTVT.